This paragraph reports one TCR beta chain. Its antigen is undetermined. The sample belongs to a study of CD8+ T cells in alopecia areata. At the level of the study: The duration of tofacitinib was 6 to 18 months, with 6 months off drug afterward. Affected scalp percentage gauged treated patients' severity.

CDR3 length: 15 amino acids. Germline CDR1 reads SGHDN; CDR2 reads FVKESK. V trimming: 4 bases; J trimming: 0 bases; junction bases outside the gene matches: 4. The sample's treatment: oral pan-JAK inhibitor, 5-10 mg twice daily. Individuals with alopecia areata gave both lesional scalp punch biopsies and peripheral blood for collection. Following RNA extraction, reverse transcription yielded cDNA that acted as the sequencing template. Some clones are missing from TCRdb's copy, which holds only in-frame ones; the method was immunoSEQ multiplex PCR. Of approximately 220,000 clones in the sample, 35% to 40% were seen once. Whole-study results and caveats: There were many expanded lesional clones persisting in scalp and blood during tofacitinib.

The TCR sequence derives from a human donor with alopecia areata. V and J are TRBV14 and TRBJ1-1; 8 bases align to TRBD1. The input for sequencing was CD4+ T cells sorted from blood, taken at approximately week 34, from a patient treated with tofacitinib. CDR3 nucleotides: TGTGCCAGCAGCCGCTACAGGGGGATGAACACTGAAGCTTTCTTT. Amino acids: CASSRYRGMNTEAFF.